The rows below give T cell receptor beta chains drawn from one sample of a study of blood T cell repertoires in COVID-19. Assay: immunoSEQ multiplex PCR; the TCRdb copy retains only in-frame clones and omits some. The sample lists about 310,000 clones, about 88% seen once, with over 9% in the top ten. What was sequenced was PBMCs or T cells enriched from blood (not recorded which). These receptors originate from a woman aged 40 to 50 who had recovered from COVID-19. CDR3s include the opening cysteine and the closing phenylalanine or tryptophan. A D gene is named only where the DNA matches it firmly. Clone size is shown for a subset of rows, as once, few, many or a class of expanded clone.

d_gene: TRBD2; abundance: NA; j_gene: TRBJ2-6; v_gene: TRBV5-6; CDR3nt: TGTGCCAGCAGCCCGGTGGGGAGGGTTGGGGCCAACGTCCTGACTTTC; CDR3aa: CASSPVGRVGANVLTF
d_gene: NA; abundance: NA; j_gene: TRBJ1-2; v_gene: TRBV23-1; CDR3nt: TGCGCCAGCAGTCCGACAGGCATCTATGGCTACACCTTC; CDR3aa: CASSPTGIYGYTF
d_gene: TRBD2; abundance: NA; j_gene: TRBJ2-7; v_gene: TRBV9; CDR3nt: TGTGCCAGCAGCGGACTAGCGGGGGAGCAGTACTTC; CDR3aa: CASSGLAGEQYF
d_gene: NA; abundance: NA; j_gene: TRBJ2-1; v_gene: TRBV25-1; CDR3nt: TGTGCCAGCAGTCCCTACGGGGGTGAGCAGTTCTTC; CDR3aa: CASSPYGGEQFF
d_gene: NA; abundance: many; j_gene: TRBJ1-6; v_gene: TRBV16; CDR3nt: TGTGCCAGCAGCCAATCGGTCCCGGGGACACCCCTCCACTTT; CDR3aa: CASSQSVPGTPLHF
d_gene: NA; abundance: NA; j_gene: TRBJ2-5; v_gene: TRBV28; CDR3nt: TGTGCCAGCCAGAAGAGGTACCAAGAGACCCAGTACTTC; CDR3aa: CASQKRYQETQYF
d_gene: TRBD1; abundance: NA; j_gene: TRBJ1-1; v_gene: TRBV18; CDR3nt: TGTGCCAGCTCACCAAGGACAGGGGGGGACACTGAAGCTTTCTTT; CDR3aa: CASSPRTGGDTEAFF
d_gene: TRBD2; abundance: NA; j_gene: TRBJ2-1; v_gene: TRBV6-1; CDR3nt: TGTGCCAGCAGTGAAAGACTAGCGGGAGGCTCCTACACTTACAATGAGCAGTTCTTC; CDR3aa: CASSERLAGGSYTYNEQFF
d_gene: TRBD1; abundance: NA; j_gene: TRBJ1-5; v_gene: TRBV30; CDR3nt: TGTGCCTGGAGTGGGGACAGGAATGATCAGCCCCAGCATTTT; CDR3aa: CAWSGDRNDQPQHF
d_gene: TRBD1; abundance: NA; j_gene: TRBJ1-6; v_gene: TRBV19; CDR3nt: TGTGCCAGTAGCCAACTACAGGGGTCGAATTCACCCCTCCACTTT; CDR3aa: CASSQLQGSNSPLHF
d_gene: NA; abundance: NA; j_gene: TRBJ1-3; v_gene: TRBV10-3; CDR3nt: TGTGCCATCAGTGACCACCCCTGGGAGGGTCCGGAAGGAAACACCATATATTTT; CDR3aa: CAISDHPWEGPEGNTIYF
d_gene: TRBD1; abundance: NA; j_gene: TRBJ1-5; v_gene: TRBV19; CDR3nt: TGTGCCAGTACCCCCGGGACAGGGAGGGGGGGGCCCCAGCATTTT; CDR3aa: CASTPGTGRGGPQHF
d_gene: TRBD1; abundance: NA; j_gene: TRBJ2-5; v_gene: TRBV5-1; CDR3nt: TGCGCCAGCAGCCGGGTTGGGACAGGGGAAGAGACCCAGTACTTC; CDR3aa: CASSRVGTGEETQYF
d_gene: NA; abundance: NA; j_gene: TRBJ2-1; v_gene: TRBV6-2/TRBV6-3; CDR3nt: TGTGCCAGCAGTATGACCGGGATGGCCTGGGATGAGCAGTTCTTC; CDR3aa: CASSMTGMAWDEQFF
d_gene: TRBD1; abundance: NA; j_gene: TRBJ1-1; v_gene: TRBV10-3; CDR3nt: TGTGCCATCAGGGACAGGGCTAACACTGAAGCTTTCTTT; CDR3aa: CAIRDRANTEAFF
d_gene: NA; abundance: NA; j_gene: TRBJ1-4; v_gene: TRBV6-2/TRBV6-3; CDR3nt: TGTGCCAGCAGTTACGAGACGGGGAAACTGTTTTTT; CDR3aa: CASSYETGKLFF
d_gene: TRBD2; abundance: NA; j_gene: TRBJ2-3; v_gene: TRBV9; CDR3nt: TGTGCCAGCAGCATCCAAACCGGGACTACCGACTTCACAGATACGCAGTATTTT; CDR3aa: CASSIQTGTTDFTDTQYF
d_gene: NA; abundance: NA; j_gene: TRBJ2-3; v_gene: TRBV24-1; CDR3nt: TGTGCCACCAGTGATTTTCAGAGGTCCCCAGATACGCAGTATTTT; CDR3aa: CATSDFQRSPDTQYF